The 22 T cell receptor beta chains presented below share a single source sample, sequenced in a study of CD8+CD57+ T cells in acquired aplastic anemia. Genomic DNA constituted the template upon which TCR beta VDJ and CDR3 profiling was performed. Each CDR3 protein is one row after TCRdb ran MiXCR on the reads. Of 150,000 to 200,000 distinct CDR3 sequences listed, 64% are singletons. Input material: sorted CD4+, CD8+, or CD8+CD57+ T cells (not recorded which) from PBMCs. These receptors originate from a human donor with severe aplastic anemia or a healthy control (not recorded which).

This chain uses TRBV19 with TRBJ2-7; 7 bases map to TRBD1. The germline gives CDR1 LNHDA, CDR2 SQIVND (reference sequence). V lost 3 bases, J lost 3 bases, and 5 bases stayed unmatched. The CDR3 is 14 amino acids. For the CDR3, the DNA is TGTGCCAGTAGTATCCGGGACAGACGCTACGAGCAGTACTTC. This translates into CASSIRDRRYEQYF.

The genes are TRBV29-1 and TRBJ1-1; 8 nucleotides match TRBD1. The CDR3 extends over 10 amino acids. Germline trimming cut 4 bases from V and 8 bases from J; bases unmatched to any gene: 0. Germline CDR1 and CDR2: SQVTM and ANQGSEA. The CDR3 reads CSVGTGEAFF. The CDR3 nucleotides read TGCAGCGTTGGGACAGGGGAAGCTTTCTTT.

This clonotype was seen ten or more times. The CDR3 loop is CAISEGTGGEETQYF. The CDR3 region has the DNA TGTGCCATCAGTGAGGGCACAGGGGGCGAAGAGACCCAGTACTTC. The chain links TRBV10-3 to TRBJ2-5; 9 bases match TRBD1. Germline V gene sequence: CDR1 ENHRY, CDR2 SYGVKD. This CDR3 comprises 15 residues. V lost 2 bases and J lost 3; bases outside the gene matches: 4.

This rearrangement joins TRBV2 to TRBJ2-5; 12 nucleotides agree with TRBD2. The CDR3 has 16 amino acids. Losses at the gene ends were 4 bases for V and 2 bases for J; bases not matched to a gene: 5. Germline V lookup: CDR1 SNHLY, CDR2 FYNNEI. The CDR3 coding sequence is TGTGCCAGCAGTGGGCTAGCGGGAGGGATACAAGAGACCCAGTACTTC. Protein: CASSGLAGGIQETQYF.

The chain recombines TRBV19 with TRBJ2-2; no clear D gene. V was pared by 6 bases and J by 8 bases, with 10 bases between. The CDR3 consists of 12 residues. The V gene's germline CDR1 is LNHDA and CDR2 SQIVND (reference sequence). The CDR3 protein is CASRPSAGELFF. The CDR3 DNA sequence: TGTGCCAGTAGGCCTTCGGCGGGGGAGCTGTTTTTT.

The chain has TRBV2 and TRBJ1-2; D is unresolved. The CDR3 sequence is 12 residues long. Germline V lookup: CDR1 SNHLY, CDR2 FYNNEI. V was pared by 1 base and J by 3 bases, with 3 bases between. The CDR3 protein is CASSEVDYGYTF. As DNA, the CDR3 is TGTGCCAGCAGTGAAGTTGACTATGGCTACACCTTC.

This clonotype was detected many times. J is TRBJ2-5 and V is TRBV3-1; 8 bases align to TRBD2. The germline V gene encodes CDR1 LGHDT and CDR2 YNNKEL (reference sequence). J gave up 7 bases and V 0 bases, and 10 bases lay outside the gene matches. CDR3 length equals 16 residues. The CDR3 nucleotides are TGTGCCAGCAGCCAAGAAGGAACTAGCGGATCTCGGACCCAGTACTTC. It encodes CASSQEGTSGSRTQYF.

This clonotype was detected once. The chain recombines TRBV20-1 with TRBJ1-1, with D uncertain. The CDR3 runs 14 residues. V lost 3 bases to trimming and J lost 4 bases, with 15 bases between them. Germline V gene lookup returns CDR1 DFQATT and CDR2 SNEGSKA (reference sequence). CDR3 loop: CSAREGGRATEAFF. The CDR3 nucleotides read TGCAGTGCTAGGGAAGGTGGGAGGGCCACTGAAGCTTTCTTT.

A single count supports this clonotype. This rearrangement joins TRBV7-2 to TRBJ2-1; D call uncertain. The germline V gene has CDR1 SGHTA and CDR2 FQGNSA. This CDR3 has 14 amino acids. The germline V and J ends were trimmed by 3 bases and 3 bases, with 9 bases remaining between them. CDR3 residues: CASSLLSNYNEQFF. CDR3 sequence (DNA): TGTGCCAGCAGCTTGTTATCAAACTACAATGAGCAGTTCTTC.

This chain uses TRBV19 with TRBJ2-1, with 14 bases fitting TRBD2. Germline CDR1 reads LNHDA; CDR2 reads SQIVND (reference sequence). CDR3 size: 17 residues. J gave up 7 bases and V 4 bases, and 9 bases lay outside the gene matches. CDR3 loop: CASSTLGTSGSQNEQFF. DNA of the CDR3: TGTGCCAGTAGTACCCTTGGGACTAGCGGGAGTCAAAATGAGCAGTTCTTC.

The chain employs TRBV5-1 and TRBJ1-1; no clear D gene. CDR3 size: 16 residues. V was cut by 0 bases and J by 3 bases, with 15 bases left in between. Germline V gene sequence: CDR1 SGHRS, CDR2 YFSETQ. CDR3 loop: CASSLEEGSGYTEAFF. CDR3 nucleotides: TGCGCCAGCAGCTTGGAGGAGGGAAGTGGGTACACTGAAGCTTTCTTT.

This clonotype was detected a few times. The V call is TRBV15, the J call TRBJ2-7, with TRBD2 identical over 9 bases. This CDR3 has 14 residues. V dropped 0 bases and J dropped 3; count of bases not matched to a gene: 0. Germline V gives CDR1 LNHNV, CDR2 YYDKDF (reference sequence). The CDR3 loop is CATSRDSGGYEQYF. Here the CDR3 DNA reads TGTGCCACCAGCAGAGATAGCGGGGGCTACGAGCAGTACTTC.

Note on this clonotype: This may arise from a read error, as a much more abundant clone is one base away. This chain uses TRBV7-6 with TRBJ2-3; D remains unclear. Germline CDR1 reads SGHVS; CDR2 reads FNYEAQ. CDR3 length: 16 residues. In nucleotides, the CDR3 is TGTGCCAGCAGTTTATCGCAGGAGCTTCACACAGATGCGCAGTATTTT. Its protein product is CASSLSQELHTDAQYF.

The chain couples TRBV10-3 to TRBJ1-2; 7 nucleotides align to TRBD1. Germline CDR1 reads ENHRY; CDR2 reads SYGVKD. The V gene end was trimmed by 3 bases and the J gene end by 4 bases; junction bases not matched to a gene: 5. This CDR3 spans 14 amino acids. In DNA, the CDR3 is TGTGCCATCAGTGAATTACAGGGGAGCTATGGCTACACCTTC. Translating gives CAISELQGSYGYTF.

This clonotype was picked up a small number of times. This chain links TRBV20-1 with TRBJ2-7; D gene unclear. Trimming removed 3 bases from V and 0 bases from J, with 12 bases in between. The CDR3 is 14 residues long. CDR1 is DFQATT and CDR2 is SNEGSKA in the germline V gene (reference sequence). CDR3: CSARGVDFSYEQYF. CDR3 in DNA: TGCAGTGCTAGGGGCGTCGATTTCTCCTACGAGCAGTACTTC.

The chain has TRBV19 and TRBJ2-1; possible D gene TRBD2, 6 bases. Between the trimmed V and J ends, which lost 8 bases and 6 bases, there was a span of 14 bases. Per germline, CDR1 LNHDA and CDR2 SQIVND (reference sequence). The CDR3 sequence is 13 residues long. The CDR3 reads CASALGGSNEQFF. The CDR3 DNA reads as TGTGCCAGTGCCTTGGGGGGTTCCAATGAGCAGTTCTTC.

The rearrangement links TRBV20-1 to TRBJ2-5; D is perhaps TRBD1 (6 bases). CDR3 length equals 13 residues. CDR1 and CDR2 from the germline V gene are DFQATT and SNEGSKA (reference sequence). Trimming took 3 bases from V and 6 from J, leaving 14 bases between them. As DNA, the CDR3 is TGCAGTGCTAGGAGGACAGCTAGCAAGACCCAGTACTTC. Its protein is CSARRTASKTQYF.

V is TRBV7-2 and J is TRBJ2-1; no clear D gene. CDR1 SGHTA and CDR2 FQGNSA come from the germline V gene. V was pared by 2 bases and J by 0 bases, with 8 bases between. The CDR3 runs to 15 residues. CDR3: CASSLYGSSYNEQFF. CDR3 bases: TGTGCCAGCAGCTTATACGGCTCCTCCTACAATGAGCAGTTCTTC.

The CDR3 nucleotides read TGTGCCAGCAGCCGGGACAGGGGACTCCAAGAGACCCAGTACTTC. It codes for CASSRDRGLQETQYF. The rearrangement joins TRBV14 to TRBJ2-5; 10 nucleotides agree with TRBD1. Germline CDR1 SGHDN, CDR2 FVKESK. This CDR3 spans 15 amino acids. V trimming: 4 bases; J trimming: 1 base; junction bases outside the gene matches: 3.

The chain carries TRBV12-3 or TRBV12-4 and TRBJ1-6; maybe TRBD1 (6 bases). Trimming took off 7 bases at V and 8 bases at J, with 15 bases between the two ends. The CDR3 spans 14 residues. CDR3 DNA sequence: TGTGCCAGCACGACAGGTCTGGGTGATTCACCCCTCCACTTT. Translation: CASTTGLGDSPLHF.

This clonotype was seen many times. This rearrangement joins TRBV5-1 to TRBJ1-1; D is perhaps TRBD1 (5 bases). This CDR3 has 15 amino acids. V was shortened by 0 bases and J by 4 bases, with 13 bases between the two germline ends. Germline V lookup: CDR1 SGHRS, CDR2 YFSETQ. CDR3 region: CASSLEVGGGTEAFF. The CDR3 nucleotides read TGCGCCAGCAGCTTGGAAGTTGGGGGGGGCACTGAAGCTTTCTTT.

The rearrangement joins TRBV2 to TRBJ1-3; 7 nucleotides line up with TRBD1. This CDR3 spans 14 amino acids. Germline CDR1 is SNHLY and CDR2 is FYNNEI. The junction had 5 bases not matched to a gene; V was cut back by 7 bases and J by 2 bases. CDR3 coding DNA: TGTGCCAGCAAACTACAGGGGCCTGGAAACACCATATATTTT. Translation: CASKLQGPGNTIYF.